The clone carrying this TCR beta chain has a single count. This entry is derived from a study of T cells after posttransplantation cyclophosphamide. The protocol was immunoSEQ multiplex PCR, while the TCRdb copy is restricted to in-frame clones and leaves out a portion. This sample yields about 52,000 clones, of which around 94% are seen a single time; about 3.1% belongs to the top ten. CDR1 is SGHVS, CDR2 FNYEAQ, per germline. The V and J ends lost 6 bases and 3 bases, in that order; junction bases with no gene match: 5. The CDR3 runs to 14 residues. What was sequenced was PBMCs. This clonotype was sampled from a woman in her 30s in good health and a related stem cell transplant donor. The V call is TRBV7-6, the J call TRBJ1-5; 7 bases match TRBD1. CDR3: CASSTGTDNQPQHF. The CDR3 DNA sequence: TGTGCCAGCAGTACCGGGACAGACAATCAGCCCCAGCATTTT.